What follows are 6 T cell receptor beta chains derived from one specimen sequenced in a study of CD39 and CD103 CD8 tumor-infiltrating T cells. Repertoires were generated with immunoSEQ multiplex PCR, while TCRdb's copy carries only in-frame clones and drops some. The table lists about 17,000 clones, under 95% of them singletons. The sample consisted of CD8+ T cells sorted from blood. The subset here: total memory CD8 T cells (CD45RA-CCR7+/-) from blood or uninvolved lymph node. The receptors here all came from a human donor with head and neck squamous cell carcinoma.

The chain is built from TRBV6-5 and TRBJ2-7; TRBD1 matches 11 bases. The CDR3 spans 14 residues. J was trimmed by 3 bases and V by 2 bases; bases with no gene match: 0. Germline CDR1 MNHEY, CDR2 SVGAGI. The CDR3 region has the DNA TGTGCCAGCAGTTACGGGACAGGGGGCTACGAGCAGTACTTC. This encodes CASSYGTGGYEQYF.

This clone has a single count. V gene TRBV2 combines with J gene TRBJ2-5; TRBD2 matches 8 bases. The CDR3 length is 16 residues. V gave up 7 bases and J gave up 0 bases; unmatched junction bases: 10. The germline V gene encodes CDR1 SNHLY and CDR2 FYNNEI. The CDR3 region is CASIGGGPSYQETQYF. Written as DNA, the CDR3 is TGTGCCAGCATCGGGGGGGGACCCTCGTACCAAGAGACCCAGTACTTC.

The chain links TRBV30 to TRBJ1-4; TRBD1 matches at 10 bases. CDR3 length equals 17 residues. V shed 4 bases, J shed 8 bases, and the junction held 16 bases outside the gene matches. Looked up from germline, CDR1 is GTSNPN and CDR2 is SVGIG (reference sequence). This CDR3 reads CAWNYPGTGVPQEKLFF. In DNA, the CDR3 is TGTGCCTGGAATTATCCCGGGACAGGGGTGCCCCAGGAAAAACTGTTTTTT.

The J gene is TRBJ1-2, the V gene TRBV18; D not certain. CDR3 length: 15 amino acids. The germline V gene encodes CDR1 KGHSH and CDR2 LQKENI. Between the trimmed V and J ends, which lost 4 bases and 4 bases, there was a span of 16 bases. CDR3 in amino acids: CASSLTANLLYGYTF. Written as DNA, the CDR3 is TGTGCCAGCTCACTTACAGCGAACCTCCTCTATGGCTACACCTTC.

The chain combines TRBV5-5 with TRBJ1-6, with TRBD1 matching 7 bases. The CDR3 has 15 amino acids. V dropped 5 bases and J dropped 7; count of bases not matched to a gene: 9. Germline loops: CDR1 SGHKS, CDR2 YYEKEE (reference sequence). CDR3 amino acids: CASSAPGQKNSPLHF. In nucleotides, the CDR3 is TGTGCCAGCAGTGCGCCGGGACAGAAGAATTCACCCCTCCACTTT.

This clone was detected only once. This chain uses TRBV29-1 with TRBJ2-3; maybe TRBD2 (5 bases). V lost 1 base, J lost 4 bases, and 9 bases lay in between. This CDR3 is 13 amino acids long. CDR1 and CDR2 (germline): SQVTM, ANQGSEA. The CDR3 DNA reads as TGCAGCGTTGAAGCGCGCGGGCCAGATACGCAGTATTTT. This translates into CSVEARGPDTQYF.